A single sample is the source of the 19 T cell receptor beta chains below, sequenced in a study of Graves' ophthalmopathy and Graves' hyperthyroidism. The sequenced template was RNA, covering the TCR beta CDR3 region. The workflow started with a first-round RT-PCR run with HTBI primers and then moved on to a second-round multiplex PCR. TCRdb re-called the multiplex PCR reads through MiXCR, storing one row per CDR3 protein. The sample shows over a million distinct CDR3 sequences, less than 45% of them seen only once. Sequencing used peripheral blood or thyroid tissue (not recorded which). The receptors were sampled from an adult man with Graves' hyperthyroidism.

This clonotype showed up just a few times. The chain joins TRBV28 to TRBJ2-7; D is uncertain. The CDR3 sequence is 12 residues long. Trimming left V 5 bases short and J 9 bases short, with 14 bases between. Looked up from germline, CDR1 is MDHEN and CDR2 is SYDVKM. The CDR3 loop is CASSHGPSGQYF. The CDR3 DNA follows: TGTGCCAGCAGTCATGGGCCTTCCGGGCAGTACTTC.

The V and J genes are TRBV10-2 and TRBJ2-7; D possibly corresponds to TRBD1 (6 bases). Germline V lookup: CDR1 WSHSY, CDR2 SAAADI. V shed 10 bases and J shed 5 bases, with 15 bases lying between them. CDR3 size: 12 residues. The chain's CDR3 is CATLLGANEQYF. The CDR3 nucleotides are TGCGCCACTTTATTGGGGGCTAACGAGCAGTACTTC.

This clonotype was found once. The chain combines TRBV5-1 with TRBJ2-3; D may be TRBD2 (7 bases). V shed 3 bases and J shed 4 bases, with 15 bases lying between them. Germline assignment: CDR1 SGHRS and CDR2 YFSETQ. The CDR3 has 15 residues. Here the CDR3 reads CASSSGQGRADTQYF. The DNA for the CDR3 is TGCGCCAGCAGCTCGGGGCAGGGGAGGGCAGATACGCAGTATTTT.

The gene calls are TRBV7-2 and TRBJ2-7; 8 positions match TRBD2. J gave up 6 bases and V 5 bases, and 21 bases lay outside the gene matches. The CDR3 totals 18 residues. CDR1 SGHTA and CDR2 FQGNSA come from the germline V gene. CDR3 protein: CASSPSSPGWTSFAEQYF. DNA for the CDR3: TGTGCCAGCAGCCCGTCGTCCCCCGGGTGGACTAGCTTTGCCGAGCAGTACTTC.

The chain couples TRBV2 to TRBJ1-1; D remains ambiguous. Deletions cut 7 bases from V and 4 bases from J, with 19 bases between. The CDR3 runs 15 residues. CDR1 SNHLY and CDR2 FYNNEI come from the germline V gene. CDR3 nucleotide sequence: TGTGCCAGCACTCCAACCGGCTGGGGAGGCACTGAAGCTTTCTTT. Its protein is CASTPTGWGGTEAFF.

J is TRBJ2-7 and V is TRBV9; TRBD1 might be the D (6 bases). This CDR3 is 15 amino acids long. With 4 bases removed from V and 7 bases from J, the gap between germline ends came to 21 bases. The germline CDR1 and CDR2 sequences are SGDLS and YYNGEE. Here the CDR3 reads CASSRYRDNSREQYF. The CDR3 nucleotides are TGTGCCAGCAGCCGATACCGGGACAACTCTAGGGAGCAGTACTTC.

In its sample, this clonotype was seen many times. The chain uses TRBV6-5 and TRBJ2-7; D gene uncertain. V was trimmed by 6 bases and J by 1 base, leaving 10 bases between them. Germline CDR1 reads MNHEY; CDR2 reads SVGAGI. This CDR3 has 13 residues. The chain's CDR3 is CASSRRVSYEQYF. Here the CDR3 DNA reads TGTGCCAGCAGCCGACGGGTTTCCTACGAGCAGTACTTC.

This clonotype was seen at least ten times. This chain joins TRBV19 and TRBJ1-5, with D unclear. V lost 3 bases to trimming and J lost 2 bases, with 2 bases between them. This CDR3 region has 12 residues. Germline-derived CDR1 and CDR2 are LNHDA and SQIVND (reference sequence). The CDR3 is CASSIGNQPQHF. The CDR3 DNA reads as TGTGCCAGTAGTATTGGCAATCAGCCCCAGCATTTT.

The CDR3: CASSQDRDMSYEQYF. CDR3 DNA sequence: TGCGCCAGCAGCCAAGACCGGGACATGTCCTACGAGCAGTACTTC. J is TRBJ2-7 and V is TRBV4-3; tentative D call: TRBD1 (6 bases). The CDR3 is 15 residues long. Germline V gives CDR1 LGHNA, CDR2 YSLEER. Trimming took off 0 bases at V and 1 base at J, with 10 bases between the two ends.

This clonotype was picked up many times. The chain employs TRBV29-1 and TRBJ1-2; no definite D call. The germline V gene encodes CDR1 SQVTM and CDR2 ANQGSEA. The germline V and J ends were trimmed by 5 bases and 8 bases, with 9 bases remaining between them. CDR3 length: 10 amino acids. The CDR3 spells CSVSGGGYTF. For the CDR3, the DNA is TGCAGCGTTTCAGGTGGGGGCTACACCTTC. Together with reference TRBV29-1 and TRBJ1-2, the CDR3 gives the full variable domain: SAVISQKPSRDICQRGTSLTIQCQVDSQVTMMFWYRQQPGQSLTLIATANQGSEATYESGFVIDKFPISRPNLTFSTLTVSNMSPEDSSIYLCSVSGGGYTFGSGTRLTVV.

This clonotype was picked up many times. The chain links TRBV29-1 to TRBJ2-6; TRBD1 matches 11 bases. Germline lookup yields CDR1 SQVTM and CDR2 ANQGSEA. The V gene end was trimmed by 7 bases and the J gene end by 0 bases; junction bases not matched to a gene: 17. The CDR3 is 20 residues long. The CDR3 loop is CSALEWTGGGINSGANVLTF. CDR3 sequence (DNA): TGCAGCGCCCTTGAGTGGACAGGGGGCGGGATCAACTCTGGGGCCAACGTCCTGACTTTC.

In regard to this clonotype: One end of the junction is discordant with germline, which a read error may explain. The V gene is TRBV5-1, the J gene TRBJ1-6, with a possible D match to TRBD1 (5 bases). The CDR3 is 18 amino acids. Germline values: CDR1 SGHRS, CDR2 YFSETQ. The CDR3 DNA follows: TGTGCCAGCAGCCCAATTGACGGGGCCAGCTCCTATAATTCACCCCTCCACTTT. This encodes CASSPIDGASSYNSPLHF.

This clonotype was seen repeatedly, ten times or more. The chain is built from TRBV15 and TRBJ2-5, with 9 bases that match TRBD2. Unmatched junction bases numbered 4, after V lost 4 bases and J lost 1 base. Germline loops: CDR1 LNHNV, CDR2 YYDKDF (reference sequence). CDR3 length equals 15 residues. The CDR3 region has the DNA TGTGCCACCAGCACCCTAGCGGGGTTCCAAGAGACCCAGTACTTC. This codes for CATSTLAGFQETQYF.

This clonotype has at least ten counts. V gene TRBV29-1 combines with J gene TRBJ1-2, with a possible D match to TRBD1 (5 bases). The germline V gene has CDR1 SQVTM and CDR2 ANQGSEA. The CDR3 contains 13 residues. The V and J ends lost 2 bases and 2 bases respectively, with 9 bases between them. The CDR3 loop reads CSVERRGNYGYTF. DNA for the CDR3: TGCAGCGTTGAACGACGGGGCAACTATGGCTACACCTTC. Combining the CDR3 with reference TRBV29-1 and TRBJ1-2 gives the whole variable domain SAVISQKPSRDICQRGTSLTIQCQVDSQVTMMFWYRQQPGQSLTLIATANQGSEATYESGFVIDKFPISRPNLTFSTLTVSNMSPEDSSIYLCSVERRGNYGYTFGSGTRLTVV.

The chain combines TRBV12-3 or TRBV12-4 with TRBJ1-5, with D tentatively TRBD1 (5 bases). Trimming took off 10 bases at V and 4 bases at J, with 11 bases between the two ends. The CDR3 covers 12 residues. CDR3 in amino acids: CATAGRNQPQHF. The CDR3 nucleotides read TGTGCCACCGCGGGGCGTAATCAGCCCCAGCATTTT.

With respect to this clonotype: Germline and junction disagree at one end, which may indicate a read error. The chain combines TRBV7-6 with TRBJ2-7, with D tentatively TRBD1 (5 bases). Germline CDR1 reads SGHVS; CDR2 reads FNYEAQ. This CDR3 comprises 14 residues. CDR3 nucleotide sequence: TGCGCCAGCAGCTTGGTCAGGGTCGACAGTGGGCAGTACTTC. Its protein is CASSLVRVDSGQYF.

This clonotype was counted at least ten times. The J gene is TRBJ2-2, the V gene TRBV6-5, with a weak D call TRBD1 (6 bases). Trimming took off 6 bases at V and 3 bases at J, with 8 bases between the two ends. This CDR3 spans 13 amino acids. Per the germline V gene, CDR1 is MNHEY and CDR2 is SVGAGI. The CDR3 loop reads CASSPGDTGELFF. The CDR3 nucleotides are TGTGCCAGCAGCCCAGGGGACACCGGGGAGCTGTTTTTT.

The J gene is TRBJ1-5, the V gene TRBV10-3; D may be TRBD1 (5 bases). Trimming took 9 bases from V and 3 from J, leaving 12 bases between them. This CDR3 comprises 13 residues. From germline, CDR1 is ENHRY and CDR2 SYGVKD. CDR3 loop: CAITRDFNQPQHF. In DNA form, the CDR3 reads TGTGCCATTACCCGGGACTTCAATCAGCCCCAGCATTTT.

The rearrangement joins TRBV7-2 to TRBJ2-1; 7 positions agree with TRBD1. The V segment lost 5 bases and the J segment 10 bases; nucleotides outside the gene matches: 8. The CDR3 loop spans 13 amino acids. Germline CDR1 and CDR2: SGHTA and FQGNSA. CDR3 protein: CASSDYTGVEQFF. The CDR3 nucleotides read TGTGCCAGCAGCGACTACACAGGGGTGGAGCAGTTCTTC.